The 5 T cell receptor beta chains below were found in one sample sequenced in a study of shared clonotypes between healthy human individuals. CD45RO-negative cells were positively selected for CCR7, leaving out terminally differentiated effector memory CD45RA+ cells. Only in-frame clones appear in the TCRdb table, and some are missing; sequencing was by immunoSEQ multiplex PCR. The repertoire includes 1.5 million to 2.5 million clones, approximately 94% of them detected once, and more than 0.95% sits in the top ten. Sequenced input: naive CD8+ T cells sorted from blood. Receptor source: a man aged 18 to 30 in good health.

A word on this clone: Different DNA sequences within this sample yield the same CDR3. V is TRBV6-5 and J is TRBJ2-7; the D gene is possibly TRBD1 (5 bases). V was pared by 3 bases and J by 1 base, with 10 bases between. This CDR3 has 14 amino acids. The germline V gene encodes CDR1 MNHEY and CDR2 SVGAGI. DNA of the CDR3: TGTGCCAGCAGTTATGCAGGGTCGTCCTACGAGCAGTACTTC. Translation: CASSYAGSSYEQYF.

The chain employs TRBV19 and TRBJ2-2; 9 bases agree with TRBD2. After removal of 0 bases from V and 7 bases from J, the junction contained 3 bases not matched to a gene. CDR1 is LNHDA and CDR2 is SQIVND in the germline V gene (reference sequence). This CDR3 has 15 residues. The CDR3 DNA reads TGTGCCAGTAGTATAGAGGGACTAGCTTACGGGGAGCTGTTTTTT. Amino acids: CASSIEGLAYGELFF.

This rearrangement joins TRBV11-2 to TRBJ2-7, with 14 nucleotides matching TRBD2. With V trimmed by 5 bases and J by 7 bases, 7 bases remained unmatched. This CDR3 is built from 15 residues. Germline CDR1 and CDR2: SGHAT and FQNNGV. The CDR3 bases are TGTGCCAGCAGCGGGGGACTAGCGGGAGCGTGGGAGCAGTACTTC. Amino acids: CASSGGLAGAWEQYF.

The J gene is TRBJ1-6, the V gene TRBV21-1. TRBV21-1 is a known pseudogene. The CDR3 is 15 amino acids. CDR3: CARLAGLTGNSPLHF. Written as DNA, the CDR3 is TGTGCCAGGCTCGCGGGGCTGACTGGGAATTCACCCCTCCACTTT.

The sample holds one count of this clone. The genes are TRBV11-2 and TRBJ2-7, with D possibly being TRBD2 (5 bases). CDR1 SGHAT and CDR2 FQNNGV come from the germline V gene. The CDR3 is 12 amino acids. V was trimmed by 5 bases and J by 3 bases, leaving 8 bases between them. The CDR3 DNA reads TGTGCCAGCAGCCCCGACTACTACGAGCAGTACTTC. This encodes CASSPDYYEQYF.